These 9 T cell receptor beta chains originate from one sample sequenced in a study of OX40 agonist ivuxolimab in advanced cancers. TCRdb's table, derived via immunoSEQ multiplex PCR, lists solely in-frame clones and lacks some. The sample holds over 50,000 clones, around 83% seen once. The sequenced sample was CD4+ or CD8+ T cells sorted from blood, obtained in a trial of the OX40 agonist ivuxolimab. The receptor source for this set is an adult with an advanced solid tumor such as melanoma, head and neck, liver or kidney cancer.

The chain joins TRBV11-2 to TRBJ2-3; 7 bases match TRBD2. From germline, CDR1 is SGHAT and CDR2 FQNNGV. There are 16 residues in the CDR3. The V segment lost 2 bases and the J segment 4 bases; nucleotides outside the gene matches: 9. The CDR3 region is CASSLNSGWGADTQYF. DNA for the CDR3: TGTGCCAGCAGCTTAAATAGCGGGTGGGGGGCAGATACGCAGTATTTT.

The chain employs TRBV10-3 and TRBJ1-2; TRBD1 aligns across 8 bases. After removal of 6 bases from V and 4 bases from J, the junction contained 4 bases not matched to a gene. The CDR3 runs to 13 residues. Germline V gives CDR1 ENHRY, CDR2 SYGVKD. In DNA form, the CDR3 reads TGTGCCATCAGCGGACAGGGAACCTATGGCTACACCTTC. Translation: CAISGQGTYGYTF.

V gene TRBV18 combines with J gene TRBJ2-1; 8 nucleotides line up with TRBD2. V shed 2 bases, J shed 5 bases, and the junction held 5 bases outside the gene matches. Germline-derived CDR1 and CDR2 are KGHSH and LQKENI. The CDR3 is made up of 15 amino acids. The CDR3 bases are TGTGCCAGCTCACCATCTGAAGCGGGAGACAATGAGCAGTTCTTC. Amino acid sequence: CASSPSEAGDNEQFF.

The CDR3 DNA is TGTGCCAGTAGTATTGGGCAGGGCACAGATACGCAGTATTTT. As protein: CASSIGQGTDTQYF. The V call is TRBV19, the J call TRBJ2-3; unclear D gene. The CDR3 is 14 amino acids. CDR1 and CDR2 from the germline V gene are LNHDA and SQIVND (reference sequence). V lost 3 bases to trimming and J lost 1 base, with 8 bases between them. Supplemented by reference TRBV19 and TRBJ2-3, the full variable domain reads DGGITQSPKYLFRKEGQNVTLSCEQNLNHDAMYWYRQDPGQGLRLIYYSQIVNDFQKGDIAEGYSVSREKKESFPLTVTSAQKNPTAFYLCASSIGQGTDTQYFGPGTRLTVL.

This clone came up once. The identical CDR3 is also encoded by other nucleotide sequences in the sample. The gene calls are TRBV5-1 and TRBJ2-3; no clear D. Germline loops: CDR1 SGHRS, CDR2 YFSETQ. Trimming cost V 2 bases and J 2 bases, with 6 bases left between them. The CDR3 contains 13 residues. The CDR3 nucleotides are TGCGCCAGCAGCTTACAGAACACAGATACGCAGTATTTT. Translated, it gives CASSLQNTDTQYF.

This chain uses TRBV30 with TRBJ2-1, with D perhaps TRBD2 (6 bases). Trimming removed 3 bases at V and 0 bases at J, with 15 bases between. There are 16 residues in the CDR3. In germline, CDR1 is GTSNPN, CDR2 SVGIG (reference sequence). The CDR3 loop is CAWRIRDFSSYNEQFF. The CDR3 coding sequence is TGTGCCTGGAGGATTCGGGACTTTAGCTCCTACAATGAGCAGTTCTTC.

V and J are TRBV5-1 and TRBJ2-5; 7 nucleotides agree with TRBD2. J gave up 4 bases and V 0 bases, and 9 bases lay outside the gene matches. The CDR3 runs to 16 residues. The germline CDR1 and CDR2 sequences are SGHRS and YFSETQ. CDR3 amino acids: CASSLAAGALGETQYF. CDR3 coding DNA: TGCGCCAGCAGCTTGGCCGCGGGAGCGTTGGGAGAGACCCAGTACTTC. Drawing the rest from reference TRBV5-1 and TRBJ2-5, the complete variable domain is KAGVTQTPRYLIKTRGQQVTLSCSPISGHRSVSWYQQTPGQGLQFLFEYFSETQRNKGNFPGRFSGRQFSNSRSEMNVSTLELGDSALYLCASSLAAGALGETQYFGPGTRLLVL.

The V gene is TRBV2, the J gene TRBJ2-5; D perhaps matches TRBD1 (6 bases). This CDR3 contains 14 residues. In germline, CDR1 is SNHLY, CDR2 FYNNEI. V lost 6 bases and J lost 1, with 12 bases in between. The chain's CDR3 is CASSPDRSQETQYF. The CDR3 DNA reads TGTGCCAGCAGCCCCGACAGGTCCCAAGAGACCCAGTACTTC. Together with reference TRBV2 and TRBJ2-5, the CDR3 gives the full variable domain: EPEVTQTPSHQVTQMGQEVILRCVPISNHLYFYWYRQILGQKVEFLVSFYNNEISEKSEIFDDQFSVERPDGSNFTLKIRSTKLEDSAMYFCASSPDRSQETQYFGPGTRLLVL.

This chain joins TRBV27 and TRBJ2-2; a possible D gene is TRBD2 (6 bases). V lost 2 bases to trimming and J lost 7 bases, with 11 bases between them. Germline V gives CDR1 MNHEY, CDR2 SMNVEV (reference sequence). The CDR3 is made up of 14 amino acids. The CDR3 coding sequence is TGTGCCAGCAGTTTACGGAGGGTTAGCGGGGAGCTGTTTTTT. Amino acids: CASSLRRVSGELFF.